This entry is about one T cell receptor beta chain. Authors' data handling: Nucleated cell counts were estimated from reference gene primer amplification. Sequenced by immunoSEQ multiplex PCR; TCRdb stores in-frame clones only, minus some. The D gene and trimming were derived from the DNA, and the V and J assignments and clone size from that table. This table has under 200,000 clones, 75% to 95% appearing once. This sample was taken from a study of blood T cell repertoires in COVID-19. Study overall: Samples taken during acute and convalescent COVID-19 were collected in the United States, Italy and Spain. PBMCs, B-cell-depleted T cells, or T cells provided the cDNA or gDNA that made up the material.

The CDR3 runs to 16 residues. CDR1 and CDR2 from the germline V gene are SGHVS and FQNEAQ. Trimming shortened V by 2 bases and J by 0 bases, and 11 bases separated the two germline ends. The sample comprised peripheral blood. The chain employs TRBV7-8 and TRBJ1-5; possibly TRBD1 for D (6 bases). This TCR came from a man aged 50-59 years with acute or convalescent COVID-19. CDR3 sequence (DNA): TGTGCCAGCAGCTTATCCCGGACAGCTAGCAATCAGCCCCAGCATTTT. As protein: CASSLSRTASNQPQHF.